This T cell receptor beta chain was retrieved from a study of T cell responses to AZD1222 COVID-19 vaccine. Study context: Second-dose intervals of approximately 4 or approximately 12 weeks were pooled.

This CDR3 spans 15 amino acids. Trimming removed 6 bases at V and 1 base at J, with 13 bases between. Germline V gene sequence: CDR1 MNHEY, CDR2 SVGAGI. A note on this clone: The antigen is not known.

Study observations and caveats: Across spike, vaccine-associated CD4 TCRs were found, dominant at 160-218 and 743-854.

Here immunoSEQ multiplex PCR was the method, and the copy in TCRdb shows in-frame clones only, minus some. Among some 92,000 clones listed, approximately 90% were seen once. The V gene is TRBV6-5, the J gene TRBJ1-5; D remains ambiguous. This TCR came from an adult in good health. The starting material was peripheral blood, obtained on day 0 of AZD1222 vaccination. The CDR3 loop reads CASSLSLTSNQPQHF. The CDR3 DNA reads TGTGCCAGCAGCCTATCCCTGACCAGCAATCAGCCCCAGCATTTT.